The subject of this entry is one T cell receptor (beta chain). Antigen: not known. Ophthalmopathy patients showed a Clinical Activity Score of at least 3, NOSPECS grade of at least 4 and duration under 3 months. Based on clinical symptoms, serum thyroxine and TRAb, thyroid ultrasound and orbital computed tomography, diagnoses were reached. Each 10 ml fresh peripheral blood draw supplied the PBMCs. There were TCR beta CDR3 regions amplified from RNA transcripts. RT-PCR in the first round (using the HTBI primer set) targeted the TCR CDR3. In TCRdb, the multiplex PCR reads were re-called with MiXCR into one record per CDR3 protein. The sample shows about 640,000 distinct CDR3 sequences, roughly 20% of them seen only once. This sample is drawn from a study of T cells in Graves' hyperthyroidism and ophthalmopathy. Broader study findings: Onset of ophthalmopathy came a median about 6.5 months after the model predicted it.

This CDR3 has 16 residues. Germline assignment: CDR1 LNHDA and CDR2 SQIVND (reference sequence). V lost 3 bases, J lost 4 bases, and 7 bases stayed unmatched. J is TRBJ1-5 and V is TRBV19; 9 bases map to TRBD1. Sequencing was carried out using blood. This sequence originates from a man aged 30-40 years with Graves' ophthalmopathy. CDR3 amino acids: CASSMGTGFKNQPQHF. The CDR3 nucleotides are TGTGCCAGTAGTATGGGGACAGGGTTCAAAAATCAGCCCCAGCATTTT.